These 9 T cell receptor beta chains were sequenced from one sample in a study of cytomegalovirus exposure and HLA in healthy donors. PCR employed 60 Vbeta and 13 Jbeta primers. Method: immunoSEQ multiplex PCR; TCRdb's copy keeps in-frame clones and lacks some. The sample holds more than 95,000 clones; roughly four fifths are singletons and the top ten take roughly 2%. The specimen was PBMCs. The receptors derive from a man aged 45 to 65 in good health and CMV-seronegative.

The CDR3 reads CASSRPPLDTDTQYF. CDR3 DNA: TGTGCCAGCAGCAGACCCCCGCTAGACACAGATACGCAGTATTTT. This rearrangement joins TRBV9 to TRBJ2-3; D is uncertain. Between the trimmed V and J ends, which lost 4 bases and 2 bases, there was a span of 14 bases. The CDR3 extends over 15 amino acids. The germline V gene encodes CDR1 SGDLS and CDR2 YYNGEE.

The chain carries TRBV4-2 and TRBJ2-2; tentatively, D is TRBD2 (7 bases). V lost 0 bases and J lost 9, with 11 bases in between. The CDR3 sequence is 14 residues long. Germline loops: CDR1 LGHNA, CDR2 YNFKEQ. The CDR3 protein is CASSQDRGGRELFF. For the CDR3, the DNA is TGTGCCAGCAGCCAAGATAGGGGGGGCCGGGAGCTGTTTTTT.

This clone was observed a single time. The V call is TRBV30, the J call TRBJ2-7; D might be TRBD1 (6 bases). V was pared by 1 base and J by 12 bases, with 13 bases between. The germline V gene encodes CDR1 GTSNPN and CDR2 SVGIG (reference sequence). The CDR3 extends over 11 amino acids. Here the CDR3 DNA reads TGTGCCTGGAGTGACAGGGTTGTCTCGTACTTC. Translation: CAWSDRVVSYF.

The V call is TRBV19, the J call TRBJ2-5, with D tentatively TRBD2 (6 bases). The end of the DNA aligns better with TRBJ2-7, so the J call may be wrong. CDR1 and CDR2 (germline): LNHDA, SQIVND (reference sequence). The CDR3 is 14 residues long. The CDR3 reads CASSPFRESYEQYF. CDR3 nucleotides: TGTGCCAGTAGTCCCTTCCGGGAGTCCTACGAGCAGTACTTC.

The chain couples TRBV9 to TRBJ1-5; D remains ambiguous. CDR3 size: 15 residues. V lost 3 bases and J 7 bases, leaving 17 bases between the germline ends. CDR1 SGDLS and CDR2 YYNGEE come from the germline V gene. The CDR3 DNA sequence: TGTGCCAGCAGCGCAGGTGATTACCACAGCCAGCCCCAGCATTTT. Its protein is CASSAGDYHSQPQHF.

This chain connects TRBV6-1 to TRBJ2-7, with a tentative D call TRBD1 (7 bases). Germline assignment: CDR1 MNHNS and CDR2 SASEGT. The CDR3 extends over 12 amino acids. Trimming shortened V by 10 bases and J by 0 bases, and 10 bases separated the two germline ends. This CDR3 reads CATGGSSYEQYV. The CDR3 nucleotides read TGTGCCACAGGGGGGAGCTCCTACGAGCAGTACGTC.

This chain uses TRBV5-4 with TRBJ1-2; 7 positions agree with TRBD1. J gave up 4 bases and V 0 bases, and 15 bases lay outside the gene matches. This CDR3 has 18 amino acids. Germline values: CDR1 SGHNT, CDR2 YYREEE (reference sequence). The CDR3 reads CASSLAIISAGGGYGYTF. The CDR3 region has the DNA TGTGCCAGCAGCTTGGCCATTATATCAGCAGGGGGTGGCTATGGCTACACCTTC.

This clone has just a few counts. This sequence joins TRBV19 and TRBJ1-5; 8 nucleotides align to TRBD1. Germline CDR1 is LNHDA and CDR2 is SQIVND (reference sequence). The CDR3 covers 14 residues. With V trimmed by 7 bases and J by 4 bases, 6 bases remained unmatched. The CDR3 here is CASNSQGENQPQHF. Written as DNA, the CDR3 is TGTGCCAGTAACTCACAGGGGGAAAATCAGCCCCAGCATTTT.

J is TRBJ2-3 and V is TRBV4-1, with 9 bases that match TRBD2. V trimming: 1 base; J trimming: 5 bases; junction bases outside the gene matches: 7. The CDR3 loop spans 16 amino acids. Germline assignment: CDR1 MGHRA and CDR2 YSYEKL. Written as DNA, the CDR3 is TGCGCCAGCAGCCAAGTAGCGGGGGATTGGGGAGATACGCAGTATTTT. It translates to CASSQVAGDWGDTQYF.